Given below is one T cell receptor beta chain in context. Its antigen is unidentified. Here immunoSEQ multiplex PCR was the method, and the copy in TCRdb shows in-frame clones only, minus some. The table shows about 350,000 clones, with 86% occurring only once. V lost 8 bases and J lost 3, with 23 bases in between. Per the germline V gene, CDR1 is SEHNR and CDR2 is FQNEAQ (reference sequence). CDR3 size: 17 residues. These data come from a study of Ad26.COV2.S vaccination and SARS-CoV-2 variants. About the research overall: A COV1001 Ad26.COV2.S trial-arm participant provided the sample.

Study results and caveats: An underestimation of total T cell responses may have resulted from the TCR breadth and depth analyses.

The treatment here: some 20 received Ad26.COV2.S at low or high dose, single or two shots; about 5 received placebo; per-sample allocation not given. Samples were taken on day 63 after the first vaccine or placebo injection. The source of this sequence is a person aged 18-60 years who received the Ad26.COV2.S COVID-19 vaccine or a placebo. The chain has TRBV7-9 and TRBJ1-5, with D hard to call. Sequenced here: peripheral blood, sampled in a trial of Ad26.COV2.S vaccine versus placebo. The CDR3 reads CASVSPPGRHFNQPQHF. The DNA for the CDR3 is TGTGCCAGCGTTTCTCCCCCGGGCCGACATTTCAATCAGCCCCAGCATTTT.